This passage covers 18 T cell receptor beta chains from one sample sequenced in a study of blood T cell repertoires in COVID-19. Only in-frame clones appear in the TCRdb table, and some are missing; sequencing was by immunoSEQ multiplex PCR. The data contain around 140,000 clones, around 81% of them singletons. The sequenced material came from peripheral blood. The origin of the receptors is a human donor in a cohort sampled during active COVID-19.

Only a few counts were recorded for this clone. The chain carries TRBV4-3 and TRBJ2-6, with 9 bases that match TRBD1. V gave up 0 bases and J gave up 0 bases; unmatched junction bases: 9. CDR1 is LGHNA and CDR2 is YSLEER in the germline V gene. The CDR3 sequence is 20 residues long. CDR3 in amino acids: CASSQELQGQGLSGANVLTF. The CDR3 region has the DNA TGCGCCAGCAGCCAAGAACTGCAGGGACAGGGACTCTCTGGGGCCAACGTCCTGACTTTC.

The chain joins TRBV5-1 to TRBJ2-5; 8 bases are a match to TRBD2. J lost 2 bases, V lost 0 bases, and 3 bases had no gene match. The CDR3 runs to 15 residues. CDR1 is SGHRS, CDR2 YFSETQ, per germline. DNA of the CDR3: TGCGCCAGCAGCTTGGCCGGGAGGGGACAAGAGACCCAGTACTTC. The encoded protein is CASSLAGRGQETQYF.

The chain couples TRBV19 to TRBJ2-1, with 7 bases identical to TRBD2. CDR1 and CDR2 (germline): LNHDA, SQIVND (reference sequence). The V and J ends lost 3 bases and 9 bases, in that order; junction bases with no gene match: 2. CDR3 size: 12 residues. CDR3 coding DNA: TGTGCCAGTAGTATGGGGGGGGGTGAGCAGTTCTTC. This codes for CASSMGGGEQFF.

This clone was detected once. The chain is built from TRBV6-1 and TRBJ2-7; perhaps TRBD1 as D (5 bases). V shed 2 bases and J shed 2 bases, with 13 bases lying between them. The CDR3 extends over 15 amino acids. Germline lookup yields CDR1 MNHNS and CDR2 SASEGT. CDR3 DNA sequence: TGTGCCAGCAGTGAACCAGGGCGTAAGACCTACGAGCAGTACTTC. Protein product: CASSEPGRKTYEQYF.

V usage is TRBV21-1 and J usage is TRBJ2-3; TRBD2, the D gene given by the table, was not confirmed from the DNA. TRBV21-1 is annotated as a pseudogene. There are 16 residues in the CDR3. The CDR3 loop reads CASSNRREFETDTQYF. In nucleotides, the CDR3 is TGTGCCAGCAGCAATAGGCGGGAGTTCGAGACAGATACGCAGTATTTT.

This chain joins TRBV5-6 and TRBJ1-1; 8 positions match TRBD1. Germline assignment: CDR1 SGHDT and CDR2 YYEEEE. V was clipped by 3 bases and J by 4 bases; unmatched bases: 8. The CDR3 is made up of 15 amino acids. CDR3 region: CASSSLDRVSTEAFF. In nucleotides, the CDR3 is TGTGCCAGCAGCTCGCTGGACAGGGTGAGCACTGAAGCTTTCTTT. The complete variable domain, with remaining parts taken from reference TRBV5-6 and TRBJ1-1, reads DAGVTQSPTHLIKTRGQQVTLRCSPKSGHDTVSWYQQALGQGPQFIFQYYEEEERQRGNFPDRFSGHQFPNYSSELNVNALLLGDSALYLCASSSLDRVSTEAFFGQGTRLTVV.

The V and J genes are TRBV29-1 and TRBJ2-7; D is perhaps TRBD1 (5 bases). Trimming pared 4 bases from V and 2 bases from J, leaving 6 bases between. CDR1 is SQVTM and CDR2 is ANQGSEA in the germline V gene. This CDR3 region has 11 residues. The chain's CDR3 is CSVAGPYEQYF. Written as DNA, the CDR3 is TGCAGCGTTGCAGGGCCCTACGAGCAGTACTTC.

The chain couples TRBV9 to TRBJ2-5, with 9 positions matching TRBD2. Trimming took 1 base from V and 5 from J; bases not matched to a gene: 9. Germline CDR1 reads SGDLS; CDR2 reads YYNGEE. The CDR3 is made up of 16 amino acids. CDR3 in amino acids: CASSVISSGTRETQYF. The CDR3 DNA reads as TGTGCCAGCAGCGTAATTTCTAGCGGGACCAGGGAGACCCAGTACTTC.

This clone was observed a single time. The chain couples TRBV6-2 or TRBV6-3 to TRBJ2-5; D unclear. Germline-derived CDR1 and CDR2 are MNHEY and SVGEGT. Trimming took 2 bases from V and 0 from J, leaving 10 bases between them. There are 15 residues in the CDR3. The CDR3 nucleotides are TGTGCCAGCAGTTACAACGTAAGAGACCAAGAGACCCAGTACTTC. Translation gives CASSYNVRDQETQYF.

The CDR3 DNA reads as TGCGCCAGCAGCTTGCCGAGGGATACTGAAGCTTTCTTT. Protein product: CASSLPRDTEAFF. This rearrangement joins TRBV5-1 to TRBJ1-1, with no clear D. V dropped 1 base and J dropped 5 bases, with 9 bases sitting between them. The germline CDR1 and CDR2 sequences are SGHRS and YFSETQ. This CDR3 spans 13 amino acids.

A single count supports this clone. The rearrangement links TRBV6-2 or TRBV6-3 to TRBJ2-1, with TRBD2 matching over 7 bases. Germline CDR1 MNHEY, CDR2 SVGEGT. The CDR3 is made up of 14 amino acids. Trimming at V came to 1 base and at J to 6 bases, leaving 3 bases not matched to a gene. Here the CDR3 reads CASSYWGLSNEQFF. CDR3 bases: TGTGCCAGCAGTTACTGGGGACTAAGCAATGAGCAGTTCTTC.

There are a few counts of this clone. V gene TRBV6-2 or TRBV6-3 combines with J gene TRBJ2-2, with TRBD2 matching over 12 bases. V was pared by 4 bases and J by 4 bases, with 10 bases of the junction left unmatched. The CDR3 spans 18 residues. CDR1 and CDR2 from the germline V gene are MNHEY and SVGEGT. The CDR3: CASSSNALAGGSTGELFF. The CDR3, as DNA: TGTGCCAGCAGTTCCAACGCACTAGCGGGAGGAAGCACCGGGGAGCTGTTTTTT.

V usage is TRBV5-1 and J usage is TRBJ2-7, with 12 positions matching TRBD1. The germline gives CDR1 SGHRS, CDR2 YFSETQ. The CDR3 length is 15 residues. V dropped 4 bases and J dropped 5; count of bases not matched to a gene: 7. The CDR3 DNA is TGCGCCAGCAGCATGGGGACAGGGGGCGTAAACGAGCAGTACTTC. This gives the protein CASSMGTGGVNEQYF.

The chain joins TRBV7-2 to TRBJ2-7; 13 bases map to TRBD2. The germline gives CDR1 SGHTA, CDR2 FQGNSA. V trimming: 5 bases; J trimming: 4 bases; junction bases outside the gene matches: 5. This CDR3 is built from 15 residues. CDR3: CASSALAGGSYEQYF. CDR3 coding DNA: TGTGCCAGCAGCGCACTAGCGGGAGGGTCTTACGAGCAGTACTTC.

The genes are TRBV28 and TRBJ1-4; no firm D call. CDR3 length equals 13 residues. With 11 bases removed from V and 2 bases from J, the gap between germline ends came to 12 bases. Germline V gene data show CDR1 as MDHEN and CDR2 as SYDVKM. CDR3 bases: TGTGCCGCGGAGGGAGACACTAATGAAAAACTGTTTTTT. Translating it yields CAAEGDTNEKLFF.

The chain has TRBV11-2 and TRBJ2-6, with D perhaps TRBD1 (6 bases). Germline V gene data show CDR1 as SGHAT and CDR2 as FQNNGV. Trimming took off 1 base at V and 0 bases at J, with 13 bases between the two ends. The CDR3 sequence is 18 residues long. Here the CDR3 reads CASSLVWVRGSGANVLTF. In nucleotides, the CDR3 is TGTGCCAGCAGCTTAGTGTGGGTCAGGGGCTCTGGGGCCAACGTCCTGACTTTC.

This CDR3 is CASSSGASATDTQYF. The CDR3 DNA reads TGTGCCAGTAGTAGTGGGGCTTCAGCCACAGATACGCAGTATTTT. V is TRBV19 and J is TRBJ2-3; D is perhaps TRBD1 (5 bases). The CDR3 is 15 amino acids. V was trimmed by 4 bases and J by 2 bases, leaving 13 bases between them. The germline gives CDR1 LNHDA, CDR2 SQIVND (reference sequence).

This clone rates as medium-sized (0.01 to 0.1%). The CDR3 nucleotides are TGTGCCAGCAGCCAAGCCGGGACAGTAAAAAACTATGGCTACACCTTC. Amino acids: CASSQAGTVKNYGYTF. The chain couples TRBV7-9 to TRBJ1-2; 7 bases are a match to TRBD1. This CDR3 is built from 16 residues. The junction had 11 bases not matched to a gene; V was cut back by 5 bases and J by 2 bases. From germline, CDR1 is SEHNR and CDR2 FQNEAQ (reference sequence).